This T cell receptor beta chain was found in a study of graft-versus-host responses after intestinal transplantation. Notes on the study in general: Those patients showing graft-donor T cell macrochimerism displayed high graft-versus-host to host-versus-graft clonal ratios in allografts. GvH clones surfaced in recipient marrow, some emerging earlier in ileum or blood.

Comments on this clone: Antigen: not known.

The germline V and J ends were trimmed by 5 bases and 3 bases, with 14 bases remaining between them. The germline CDR1 and CDR2 sequences are SGHTA and FQGTGA. CDR3 length: 14 amino acids. Profiling relied on immunoSEQ multiplex PCR, and the TCRdb table lists in-frame clones only, not all of them. Of 9,500 to 15,000 clones listed, roughly 92% were seen once; the top ten hold more than 20%. Sequences were derived from PBMCs, sampled approximately 110 days after intestinal transplant. This TCR was recovered from a human patient who received an intestinal transplant, so some T cells may come from the graft donor. The rearrangement links TRBV7-3 to TRBJ2-7, with D perhaps given as TRBD1 or TRBD2 (6 bases each). CDR3 DNA: TGTGCCAGCAGCCCCCGGGGGCGGAGCTACGAGCAGTACTTC. This encodes CASSPRGRSYEQYF. The complete variable domain, with remaining parts taken from reference TRBV7-3 and TRBJ2-7, reads GAGVSQTPSNKVTEKGKYVELRCDPISGHTALYWYRQSLGQGPEFLIYFQGTGAADDSGLPNDRFFAVRPEGSVSTLKIQRTERGDSAVYLCASSPRGRSYEQYFGPGTRLTVT.